This T cell receptor (beta chain) was retrieved from a study of identical twins. Study-wide findings and caveats: Within cord blood, abundant beta clonotypes carried fewer insertions, but memory repertoires showed no such trend.

A universal primer site was incorporated via template switching, and the cDNA contained unique molecular identifiers. TCRdb itself ran the 5' RACE reads through MiXCR, one entry per CDR3 protein. The table lists nearly 650,000 distinct CDR3 sequences, just over 7% of them singletons, with 1.6% in the top ten. Points on this clonotype: Its cognate antigen is unknown.

Per the germline V gene, CDR1 is SGHKS and CDR2 is YYEKEE (reference sequence). There are 18 residues in the CDR3. The V and J ends lost 5 bases and 5 bases, in that order; junction bases with no gene match: 14. These data are also associated with another study on yellow fever vaccine responses in identical twins.

Sequences were obtained from PBMCs. The receptor was isolated from a woman under 30 in good health. The V call is TRBV5-5, the J call TRBJ2-2; TRBD1 agrees at 11 bases. The CDR3 DNA is TGTGCCAGCAGGGCCCCGGGACAGGGGGTACGGGAAACCGGGGAGCTGTTTTTT. Translating it yields CASRAPGQGVRETGELFF.